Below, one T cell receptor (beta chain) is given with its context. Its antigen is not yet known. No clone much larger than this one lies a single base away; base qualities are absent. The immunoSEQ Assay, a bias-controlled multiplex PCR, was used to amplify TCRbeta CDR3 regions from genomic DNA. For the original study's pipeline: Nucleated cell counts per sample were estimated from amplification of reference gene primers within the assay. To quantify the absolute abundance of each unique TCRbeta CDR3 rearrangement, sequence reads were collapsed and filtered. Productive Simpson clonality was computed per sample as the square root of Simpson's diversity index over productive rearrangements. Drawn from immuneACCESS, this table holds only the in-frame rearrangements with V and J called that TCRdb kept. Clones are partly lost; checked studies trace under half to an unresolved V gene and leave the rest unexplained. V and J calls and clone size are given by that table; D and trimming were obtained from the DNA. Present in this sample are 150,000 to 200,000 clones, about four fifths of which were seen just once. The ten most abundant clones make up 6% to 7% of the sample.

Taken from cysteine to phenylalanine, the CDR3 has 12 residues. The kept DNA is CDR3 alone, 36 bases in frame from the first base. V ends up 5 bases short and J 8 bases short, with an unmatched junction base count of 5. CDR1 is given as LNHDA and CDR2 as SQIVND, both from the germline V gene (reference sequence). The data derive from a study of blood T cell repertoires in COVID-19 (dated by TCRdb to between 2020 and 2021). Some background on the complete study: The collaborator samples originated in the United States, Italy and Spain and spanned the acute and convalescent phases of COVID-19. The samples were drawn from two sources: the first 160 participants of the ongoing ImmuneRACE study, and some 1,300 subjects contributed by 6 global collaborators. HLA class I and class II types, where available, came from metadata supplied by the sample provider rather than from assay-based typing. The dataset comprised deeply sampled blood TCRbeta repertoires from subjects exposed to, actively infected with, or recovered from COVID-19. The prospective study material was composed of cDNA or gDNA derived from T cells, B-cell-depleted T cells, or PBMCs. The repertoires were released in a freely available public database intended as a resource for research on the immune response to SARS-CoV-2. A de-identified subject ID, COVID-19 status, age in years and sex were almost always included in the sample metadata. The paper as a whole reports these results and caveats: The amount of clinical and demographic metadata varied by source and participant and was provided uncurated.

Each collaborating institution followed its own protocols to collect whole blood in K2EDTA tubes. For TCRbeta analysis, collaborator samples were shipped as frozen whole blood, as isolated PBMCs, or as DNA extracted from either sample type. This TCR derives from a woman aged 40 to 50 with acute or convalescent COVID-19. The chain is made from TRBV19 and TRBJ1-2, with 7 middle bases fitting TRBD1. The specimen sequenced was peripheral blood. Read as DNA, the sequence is TGTGCCAGTAGTGGAGACAGGGAGGGCTACACCTTC. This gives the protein CASSGDREGYTF.